This T cell receptor beta chain was identified in a study of T cell changes during pregnancy in multiple sclerosis (dated by TCRdb to the late 2010s). About the investigation overall: Changes in the T cell repertoire over the course of pregnancy were examined in this study in women with multiple sclerosis.

Library method: the immunoSEQ multiplex PCR assay. Here the immuneACCESS table is served through TCRdb, limited to in-frame sequences with V and J called. Missing clones are a known gap in these copies; in checked studies unresolved V genes cover under half, and the rest lacks a known reason. The sample has 100,000 or so clones on record, approximately 90% of them singletons. In total, the top ten clones hold around 3.5% of the sample. This clone was detected only once. Its recognized antigen is unknown. Base qualities are not provided; no much larger clone lies one nucleotide away. Measured from the cysteine to the phenylalanine, the CDR3 is 15 residues long. Solely the CDR3 DNA is kept, with 45 bases framed from the first base. The germline V gene (reference sequence) supplies CDR1 SEHNR and CDR2 FQNEAQ. V is clipped by 2 bases and J by 3 bases, and the sequence between their germline boundaries is 14 bases long.

The specimen comprised peripheral blood, sampled after pregnancy. This receptor was identified in a female donor with multiple sclerosis, enrolled in a pregnancy study. In this chain, TRBV7-9 is recombined with TRBJ2-7, and possibly TRBD1, on 7 matching bases. CDR3 sequence: CASSLKGASVYEQYF. The nucleotide sequence reads TGTGCCAGCAGCTTAAAGGGGGCTAGCGTCTACGAGCAGTACTTC.